This record looks at one TCR beta chain sequence and its context. The antigen is unknown. This specimen belongs to a study of OX40 agonist ivuxolimab in advanced cancers. Broader study findings: Within 6 weeks, CD4+ and CD8+ blood T cells expanded clonally at 0.1 to 3.0 mg/kg.

Method: immunoSEQ multiplex PCR; TCRdb's copy keeps in-frame clones and lacks some. This sample carries tens of thousands of clones, roughly 91% of them seen once, and the ten largest clones take approximately 0.47%. There are 17 residues in the CDR3. V shed 4 bases, J shed 7 bases, and the junction held 16 bases outside the gene matches. CDR1 is SGHRS, CDR2 YFSETQ, per germline. This sequence originates from an adult with an advanced solid tumor such as melanoma, head and neck, liver or kidney cancer. Sequenced here: CD4+ or CD8+ T cells sorted from blood, sampled in a trial of the OX40 agonist ivuxolimab. The chain employs TRBV5-1 and TRBJ2-1, with 8 bases fitting TRBD2. DNA of the CDR3: TGCGCCAGCAGCCTGTCCGGGACTAGTGGGGGCCAGAATGAGCAGTTCTTC. It codes for CASSLSGTSGGQNEQFF.